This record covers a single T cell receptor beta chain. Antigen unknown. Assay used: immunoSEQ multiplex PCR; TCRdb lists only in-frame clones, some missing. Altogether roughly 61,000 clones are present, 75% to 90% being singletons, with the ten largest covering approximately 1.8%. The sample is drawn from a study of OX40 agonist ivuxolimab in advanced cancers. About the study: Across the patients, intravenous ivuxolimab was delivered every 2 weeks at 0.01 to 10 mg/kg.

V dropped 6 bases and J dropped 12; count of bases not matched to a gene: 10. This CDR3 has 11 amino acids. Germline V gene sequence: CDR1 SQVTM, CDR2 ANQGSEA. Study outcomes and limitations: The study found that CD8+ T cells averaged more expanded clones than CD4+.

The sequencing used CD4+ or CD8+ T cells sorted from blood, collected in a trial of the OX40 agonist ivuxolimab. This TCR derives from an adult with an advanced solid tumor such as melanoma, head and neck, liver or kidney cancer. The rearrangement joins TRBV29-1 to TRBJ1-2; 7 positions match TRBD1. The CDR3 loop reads CSVGDSQGDTF. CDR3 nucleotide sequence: TGCAGCGTGGGGGACAGCCAGGGGGACACCTTC.